Shown below are 31 T cell receptor beta chains from a single sample sequenced in a study of long-term antiretroviral therapy in people with HIV. The assay, immunoSEQ v3.0, was run at survey level. Sequencing used immunoSEQ multiplex PCR; TCRdb keeps in-frame clones, though not all of them. The data hold tens of thousands of clones, with 65% to 85% observed a single time. This material consisted of unsorted PBMCs, taken 3.1 years after starting antiretroviral therapy. The source of these receptors is a woman aged 45-60 years with HIV.

The chain links TRBV19 to TRBJ1-4; D is undetermined. Germline CDR1 reads LNHDA; CDR2 reads SQIVND (reference sequence). With 2 bases removed from V and 8 bases from J, the gap between germline ends came to 15 bases. This CDR3 is built from 15 residues. In DNA, the CDR3 is TGTGCCAGTAGTATATCGGGATCCCTTGTGGAAAAACTGTTTTTT. As protein: CASSISGSLVEKLFF.

J is TRBJ2-7 and V is TRBV15; D remains unclear. Per the germline V gene, CDR1 is LNHNV and CDR2 is YYDKDF (reference sequence). With 0 bases removed from V and 9 bases from J, the gap between germline ends came to 12 bases. The CDR3 is 13 residues long. CDR3 nucleotide sequence: TGTGCCACCAGCAGAGATTACGGTAATGGGCAGTACGTC. It encodes CATSRDYGNGQYV.

This chain joins TRBV30 and TRBJ2-1; TRBD1 aligns across 7 bases. Germline trimming cut 3 bases from V and 3 bases from J; bases unmatched to any gene: 8. CDR1 is GTSNPN, CDR2 SVGIG, per germline (reference sequence). The CDR3 consists of 15 residues. The CDR3 nucleotides are TGTGCCTGGAGAGGACAGGTTGATTACTACAATGAGCAGTTCTTC. Protein product: CAWRGQVDYYNEQFF.

This chain connects TRBV7-9 to TRBJ2-3; a weak D match, TRBD1 (5 bases). Germline lookup yields CDR1 SEHNR and CDR2 FQNEAQ (reference sequence). V shed 1 base and J shed 5 bases, with 10 bases lying between them. The length of the CDR3 is 14 residues. CDR3 DNA sequence: TGTGCCAGCAGCTTAGACAGGAACGGAGATACGCAGTATTTT. The encoded protein is CASSLDRNGDTQYF.

V and J are TRBV7-3 and TRBJ1-1; 11 bases are a match to TRBD1. V lost 5 bases to trimming and J lost 5 bases; unmatched junction nucleotides: 7. CDR1 is SGHTA and CDR2 is FQGTGA in the germline V gene. The CDR3 totals 15 residues. In nucleotides, the CDR3 is TGTGCCAGCAGCCCGGACAGGGGGCAGGGAACTGAAGCTTTCTTT. Translation gives CASSPDRGQGTEAFF.

This clone is labeled as medium-sized. V gene TRBV6-1 combines with J gene TRBJ1-1; possible D gene TRBD1, 6 bases. The V gene's germline CDR1 is MNHNS and CDR2 SASEGT. The CDR3 totals 13 residues. Trimming cost V 7 bases and J 4 bases, with 13 bases left between them. CDR3 DNA: TGTGCCAGCAACAAACAGGGAAGCACTGAAGCTTTCTTT. This codes for CASNKQGSTEAFF.

This clone was found once. CDR3 nucleotide sequence: TGTGCCTGGGGACAGGGAGGTCAGCCCCAGCATTTT. This codes for CAWGQGGQPQHF. The V and J genes are TRBV30 and TRBJ1-5; 8 bases are shared with TRBD1. The CDR3 sequence is 12 residues long. CDR1 and CDR2 from the germline V gene are GTSNPN and SVGIG (reference sequence). V shed 5 bases, J shed 6 bases, and the junction held 3 bases outside the gene matches.

This clone has more than one count but fewer than ten. The genes are TRBV5-4 and TRBJ2-3, with 9 bases matching TRBD2. From germline, CDR1 is SGHNT and CDR2 YYREEE (reference sequence). This CDR3 comprises 17 residues. V was clipped by 3 bases and J by 1 base; unmatched bases: 9. Here the CDR3 DNA reads TGTGCCAGCAGCTCCCTGACTAGCGGAAGACGCACAGATACGCAGTATTTT. Translating it yields CASSSLTSGRRTDTQYF. The full variable domain, with the rest looked up from reference TRBV5-4 and TRBJ2-3, is ETGVTQSPTHLIKTRGQQVTLRCSSQSGHNTVSWYQQALGQGPQFIFQYYREEENGRGNFPPRFSGLQFPNYSSELNVNALELDDSALYLCASSSLTSGRRTDTQYFGPGTRLTVL.

The chain uses TRBV11-2 and TRBJ1-1; D is perhaps TRBD1 (6 bases). Germline assignment: CDR1 SGHAT and CDR2 FQNNGV. The ends were cut back, 2 bases at V and 2 bases at J, with 12 bases in the middle. The CDR3 is 15 residues long. The CDR3 coding sequence is TGTGCCAGCAGCTTATTTAGGGGGAAAAACACTGAAGCTTTCTTT. Encoded protein: CASSLFRGKNTEAFF.

This rearrangement joins TRBV2 to TRBJ2-3; 8 bases match TRBD1. The CDR3 has 15 residues. After removal of 6 bases from V and 4 bases from J, the junction contained 9 bases not matched to a gene. CDR1 and CDR2 from the germline V gene are SNHLY and FYNNEI. The CDR3 sequence: CASRVGQGVPDTQYF. The CDR3 bases are TGTGCCAGCAGAGTCGGACAGGGAGTCCCAGATACGCAGTATTTT.

The rearrangement links TRBV6-1 to TRBJ1-4; 8 positions match TRBD1. Germline CDR1 and CDR2: MNHNS and SASEGT. The trim removed 4 bases at V and 5 bases at J, leaving 6 bases unmatched. The CDR3 is 15 amino acids. As DNA, the CDR3 is TGTGCCAGCAGTGGTCGGACAGGGAAGAATGAAAAACTGTTTTTT. This translates into CASSGRTGKNEKLFF.

The chain joins TRBV11-3 to TRBJ2-3; 8 nucleotides line up with TRBD2. Germline assignment: CDR1 SGHNT and CDR2 YENEEA. The junction had 4 bases not matched to a gene; V was cut back by 5 bases and J by 6 bases. The CDR3 extends over 13 amino acids. In nucleotides, the CDR3 is TGTGCCAGCAGCCCCGGGGGGGCCGATACGCAGTATTTT. Translating gives CASSPGGADTQYF. Together with reference TRBV11-3 and TRBJ2-3, the CDR3 gives the full variable domain: EAGVVQSPRYKIIEKKQPVAFWCNPISGHNTLYWYLQNLGQGPELLIRYENEEAVDDSQLPKDRFSAERLKGVDSTLKIQPAELGDSAVYLCASSPGGADTQYFGPGTRLTVL.

A few counts support this clone. CDR3 nucleotide sequence: TGTGCCAGCAGTGCAGGACAGGGGTGGGACGAGCAGTACTTC. This codes for CASSAGQGWDEQYF. This chain uses TRBV2 with TRBJ2-7, with TRBD1 identical over 9 bases. V dropped 4 bases and J dropped 5; count of bases not matched to a gene: 6. Germline lookup yields CDR1 SNHLY and CDR2 FYNNEI. The CDR3 totals 14 residues.

The chain uses TRBV28 and TRBJ2-6; D not certain. Germline V gene lookup returns CDR1 MDHEN and CDR2 SYDVKM. Trimming cost V 7 bases and J 0 bases, with 10 bases left between them. The CDR3 contains 15 residues. The CDR3 is CASTRASSGANVLTF. The DNA of the CDR3 is TGTGCCAGCACCCGTGCAAGCTCTGGGGCCAACGTCCTGACTTTC.

This clone appeared once. V is TRBV10-3 and J is TRBJ2-5; either TRBD1 or TRBD2 may fit D (6 bases each). Trimming stripped 5 bases from V and 5 bases from J, with 18 bases between. Per the germline V gene, CDR1 is ENHRY and CDR2 is SYGVKD. This CDR3 comprises 15 residues. The CDR3 DNA sequence: TGTGCCATCAGTAGAGGGTCGGGGGCTTGGGAGACCCAGTACTTC. Translating gives CAISRGSGAWETQYF.

The chain joins TRBV6-4 to TRBJ2-1; D perhaps matches TRBD2 (6 bases). V was pared by 4 bases and J by 9 bases, with 13 bases between. The germline V gene has CDR1 MRHNA and CDR2 SNTAGT. The CDR3 totals 13 residues. The DNA of the CDR3 is TGTGCCAGCAGTGGGTTGCTCGGGAGTGAGCAGTTCTTC. It specifies CASSGLLGSEQFF.

This clone occurred once. This chain uses TRBV7-2 with TRBJ2-7; D is perhaps TRBD1 (5 bases). With 1 base removed from V and 3 bases from J, the gap between germline ends came to 7 bases. The germline V gene has CDR1 SGHTA and CDR2 FQGNSA. The CDR3 is 13 amino acids. CDR3 sequence (DNA): TGTGCCAGCAGCTTAGAAGGGGTCTACGAGCAGTACGTC. Protein: CASSLEGVYEQYV.

This clone has only a few counts. V and J are TRBV28 and TRBJ1-6; D is undetermined. Germline-derived CDR1 and CDR2 are MDHEN and SYDVKM. The CDR3 covers 15 residues. V shed 4 bases and J shed 14 bases, with 21 bases lying between them. The CDR3 here is CASSSYRDMTWTLHF. In nucleotides, the CDR3 is TGTGCCAGCAGTTCCTATAGAGACATGACCTGGACCCTCCACTTT.

This clone was observed once. This rearrangement joins TRBV12-5 to TRBJ1-1; the D gene is possibly TRBD1 (6 bases). The CDR3 has 14 residues. The germline gives CDR1 LGHNT, CDR2 FRNRAP. Trimming shortened V by 2 bases and J by 6 bases, and 13 bases separated the two germline ends. As DNA, the CDR3 is TGTGCTAGTGGTTTGCCTCGACAGGATCCTGAAGCTTTCTTT. Its translation is CASGLPRQDPEAFF. The whole variable domain, remainder taken from reference TRBV12-5 and TRBJ1-1, is DARVTQTPRHKVTEMGQEVTMRCQPILGHNTVFWYRQTMMQGLELLAYFRNRAPLDDSGMPKDRFSAEMPDATLATLKIQPSEPRDSAVYFCASGLPRQDPEAFFGQGTRLTVV.

J is TRBJ2-2 and V is TRBV6-6; 7 bases fit TRBD2. The V gene's germline CDR1 is MNHNY and CDR2 SVGAGI (reference sequence). The CDR3 runs 16 residues. Germline trimming cut 2 bases from V and 4 bases from J; bases unmatched to any gene: 7. The CDR3 nucleotides are TGTGCCAGCAGTTACCGGGGCGGGGGAAGCACCGGGGAGCTGTTTTTT. Translating it yields CASSYRGGGSTGELFF.

The chain joins TRBV29-1 to TRBJ2-3, with 8 bases fitting TRBD2. Trimming removed 5 bases from V and 6 bases from J; junction bases left unmatched: 7. Germline lookup yields CDR1 SQVTM and CDR2 ANQGSEA. This CDR3 has 13 amino acids. The CDR3 coding sequence is TGCAGCGTTTCTAAAACGGGGGGGGATACGCAGTATTTT. As protein: CSVSKTGGDTQYF.

The CDR3 DNA reads as TGTGCCAGCAGTTATCAGCCCTCTGGAAACACCATATATTTT. This codes for CASSYQPSGNTIYF. This chain uses TRBV6-5 with TRBJ1-3; D gene uncertain. Germline lookup yields CDR1 MNHEY and CDR2 SVGAGI. V was shortened by 3 bases and J by 0 bases, with 6 bases between the two germline ends. The CDR3 runs to 14 residues.

The chain's CDR3 is CATSRDMVRFSPLHF. The CDR3 nucleotides read TGTGCCACCAGCAGAGATATGGTCAGGTTCTCACCCCTCCACTTT. The chain carries TRBV15 and TRBJ1-6; no reliable D call. Germline V gene data show CDR1 as LNHNV and CDR2 as YYDKDF (reference sequence). CDR3 length: 15 amino acids. Between the trimmed V and J ends, which lost 0 bases and 10 bases, there was a span of 13 bases. Complete variable domain (other parts from reference TRBV15 and TRBJ1-6): DAMVIQNPRYQVTQFGKPVTLSCSQTLNHNVMYWYQQKSSQAPKLLFHYYDKDFNNEADTPDNFQSRRPNTSFCFLDIRSPGLGDTAMYLCATSRDMVRFSPLHFGNGTRLTVT.

This clone was seen once. The chain has TRBV11-2 and TRBJ2-5, with 13 bases aligning to TRBD2. The germline CDR1 and CDR2 sequences are SGHAT and FQNNGV. The CDR3 runs 19 residues. The V gene end was trimmed by 6 bases and the J gene end by 0 bases; junction bases not matched to a gene: 13. This CDR3 is CASRPSPGLAGPYQETQYF. For the CDR3, the DNA is TGTGCCAGCAGACCGTCGCCGGGACTAGCGGGACCTTACCAAGAGACCCAGTACTTC.

The gene calls are TRBV18 and TRBJ1-1; the D is unclear. The CDR3 runs to 15 residues. V was trimmed by 4 bases and J by 0 bases, leaving 12 bases between them. Germline loops: CDR1 KGHSH, CDR2 LQKENI. CDR3 nucleotides: TGTGCCAGCTCACTGCGGACGCAAATGAACACTGAAGCTTTCTTT. This sequence encodes CASSLRTQMNTEAFF.

This clone appeared a single time. V usage is TRBV7-8 and J usage is TRBJ1-1; D gene ambiguous. The V gene's germline CDR1 is SGHVS and CDR2 FQNEAQ. CDR3 length equals 13 residues. V lost 10 bases, J lost 1 base, and 13 bases lay in between. The CDR3 is CATSLGRNTEAFF. CDR3 nucleotides: TGTGCCACTAGTTTGGGGAGGAACACTGAAGCTTTCTTT.

This chain uses TRBV6-5 with TRBJ2-2; D may be TRBD1 (6 bases). The V end lost 2 bases, the J end lost 2 bases, and 12 bases lay between the germline ends. The CDR3 consists of 16 residues. Per the germline V gene, CDR1 is MNHEY and CDR2 is SVGAGI. DNA for the CDR3: TGTGCCAGCAGTTACGGGGGACATTTCAACACCGGGGAGCTGTTTTTT. Translation gives CASSYGGHFNTGELFF.

The J gene is TRBJ2-7, the V gene TRBV7-9; possible D gene TRBD1, 5 bases. The end of the DNA fits TRBJ2-5 better, so the J call may be wrong. CDR3 length: 15 residues. Germline values: CDR1 SEHNR, CDR2 FQNEAQ (reference sequence). In DNA, the CDR3 is TGTGCCAGCAGCTTCATACGATCAGGGTTGGAGACCCAGTACTTC. As protein: CASSFIRSGLETQYF.

V and J are TRBV14 and TRBJ2-7; 11 positions agree with TRBD2. Germline CDR1 and CDR2: SGHDN and FVKESK. V lost 0 bases to trimming and J lost 3 bases; unmatched junction nucleotides: 13. The CDR3 is made up of 19 amino acids. The CDR3 DNA reads as TGTGCCAGCAGCCAAGATCGGGGCACTAGCGGGGGATTCGGCTACGAGCAGTACGTC. Encoded protein: CASSQDRGTSGGFGYEQYV.

The chain is built from TRBV5-5 and TRBJ2-7; possibly TRBD1 or TRBD2 for D (6 bases each). Deletions cut 0 bases from V and 5 bases from J, with 12 bases between. The V gene's germline CDR1 is SGHKS and CDR2 YYEKEE (reference sequence). This CDR3 is 14 amino acids long. CDR3 residues: CASSLAWGANEQYV. The CDR3 nucleotides are TGTGCCAGCAGCTTGGCCTGGGGGGCCAACGAGCAGTACGTC.

The sample holds a few counts of this clone. J is TRBJ2-3 and V is TRBV10-3, with 14 bases aligning to TRBD2. V was pared by 0 bases and J by 7 bases, with 3 bases of the junction left unmatched. Germline values: CDR1 ENHRY, CDR2 SYGVKD. This CDR3 has 16 residues. CDR3 coding DNA: TGTGCCATCAGTGAGTCGGGGACTAGCGGGGGAAATACGCAGTATTTT. Translation: CAISESGTSGGNTQYF.